This TCR beta chain was retrieved from a study of human thymus T cells. General study findings and limits: Blood and thymic repertoires both appeared biased in V and J gene usage. What related research reported was that thymic repertoires overlapped highly among unrelated individuals.

Thymus tissue was removed during corrective cardiac surgery. Details on this clone: Its antigen is not identified.

Some clones are missing from TCRdb's copy, which holds only in-frame ones; the method was immunoSEQ multiplex PCR. Among some 120,000 clones listed, over 85% were seen once. Germline CDR1 is MNHNY and CDR2 is SVGAGI (reference sequence). The CDR3 runs to 11 residues. V gave up 3 bases and J gave up 5 bases, with 5 bases separating them. Sequenced input: thymus tissue. This TCR was sampled from a boy under two years old with a congenital heart defect but otherwise immunologically healthy. The chain combines TRBV6-6 with TRBJ2-7, with D unresolved. As DNA, the CDR3 is TGTGCCAGCAGTTATAATGACGAGCAGTACTTC. It yields the protein CASSYNDEQYF.